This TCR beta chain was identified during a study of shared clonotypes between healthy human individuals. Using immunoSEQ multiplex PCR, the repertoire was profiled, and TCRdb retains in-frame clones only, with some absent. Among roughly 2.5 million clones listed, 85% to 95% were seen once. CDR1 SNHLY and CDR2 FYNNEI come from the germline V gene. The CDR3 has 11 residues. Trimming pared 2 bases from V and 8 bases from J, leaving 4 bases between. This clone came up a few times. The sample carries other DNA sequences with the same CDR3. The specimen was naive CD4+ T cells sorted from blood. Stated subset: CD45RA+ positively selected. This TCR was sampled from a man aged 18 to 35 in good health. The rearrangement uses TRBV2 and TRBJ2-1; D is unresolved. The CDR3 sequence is CASSELYEQFF. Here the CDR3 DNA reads TGTGCCAGCAGTGAACTCTATGAGCAGTTCTTC.